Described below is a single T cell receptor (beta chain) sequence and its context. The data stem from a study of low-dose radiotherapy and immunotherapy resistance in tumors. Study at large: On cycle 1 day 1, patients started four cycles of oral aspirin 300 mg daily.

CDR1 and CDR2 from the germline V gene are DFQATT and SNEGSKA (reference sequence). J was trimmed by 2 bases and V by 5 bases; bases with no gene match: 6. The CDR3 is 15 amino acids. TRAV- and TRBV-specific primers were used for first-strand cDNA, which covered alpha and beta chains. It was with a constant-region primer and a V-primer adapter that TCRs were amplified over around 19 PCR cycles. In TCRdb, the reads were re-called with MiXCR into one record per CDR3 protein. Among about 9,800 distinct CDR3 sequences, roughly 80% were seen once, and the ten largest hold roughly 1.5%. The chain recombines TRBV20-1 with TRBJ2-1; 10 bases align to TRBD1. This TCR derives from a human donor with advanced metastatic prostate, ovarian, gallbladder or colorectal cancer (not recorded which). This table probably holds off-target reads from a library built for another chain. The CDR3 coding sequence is TGCAGTGCTCCCCCCGGGACAGGGGCCTACAATGAGCAGTTCTTC. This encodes CSAPPGTGAYNEQFF.